The 3 T cell receptor beta chains below come from one sample, sequenced in a study of technical replicates of blood from a handful of donors. Sequencing used immunoSEQ multiplex PCR; TCRdb keeps in-frame clones, though not all of them. The repertoire holds 60,000 to 90,000 clones, approximately 97% seen once, with approximately 0.2% in the top ten. The specimen sequenced was T cells isolated from PBMCs. The source is a human donor in good health.

The V call is TRBV11-3, the J call TRBJ2-5; 11 bases fit TRBD2. The junction had 2 bases not matched to a gene; V was cut back by 5 bases and J by 0 bases. Germline lookup yields CDR1 SGHNT and CDR2 YENEEA. The CDR3 runs 15 residues. CDR3: CASSPGLADQETQYF. CDR3 nucleotide sequence: TGTGCCAGCAGCCCGGGACTAGCGGACCAAGAGACCCAGTACTTC. Combining the CDR3 with reference TRBV11-3 and TRBJ2-5 gives the whole variable domain EAGVVQSPRYKIIEKKQPVAFWCNPISGHNTLYWYLQNLGQGPELLIRYENEEAVDDSQLPKDRFSAERLKGVDSTLKIQPAELGDSAVYLCASSPGLADQETQYFGPGTRLLVL.

This clone was counted a single time. This sequence joins TRBV29-1 and TRBJ1-1; D gene ambiguous. This CDR3 spans 15 amino acids. With 5 bases removed from V and 1 base from J, the gap between germline ends came to 17 bases. Germline CDR1 and CDR2: SQVTM and ANQGSEA. The CDR3 is CSVLGQTLRNTEAFF. The CDR3 DNA reads TGCAGCGTTTTGGGCCAGACCCTTAGGAACACTGAAGCTTTCTTT.

The chain recombines TRBV28 with TRBJ1-2; D perhaps matches TRBD1 (5 bases). CDR1 and CDR2 (germline): MDHEN, SYDVKM. Trimming left V 5 bases short and J 4 bases short, with 11 bases between. The CDR3 sequence is 13 residues long. The CDR3 protein is CASSTGTTYGYTF. CDR3 nucleotide sequence: TGTGCCAGCAGTACCGGGACTACCTATGGCTACACCTTC.